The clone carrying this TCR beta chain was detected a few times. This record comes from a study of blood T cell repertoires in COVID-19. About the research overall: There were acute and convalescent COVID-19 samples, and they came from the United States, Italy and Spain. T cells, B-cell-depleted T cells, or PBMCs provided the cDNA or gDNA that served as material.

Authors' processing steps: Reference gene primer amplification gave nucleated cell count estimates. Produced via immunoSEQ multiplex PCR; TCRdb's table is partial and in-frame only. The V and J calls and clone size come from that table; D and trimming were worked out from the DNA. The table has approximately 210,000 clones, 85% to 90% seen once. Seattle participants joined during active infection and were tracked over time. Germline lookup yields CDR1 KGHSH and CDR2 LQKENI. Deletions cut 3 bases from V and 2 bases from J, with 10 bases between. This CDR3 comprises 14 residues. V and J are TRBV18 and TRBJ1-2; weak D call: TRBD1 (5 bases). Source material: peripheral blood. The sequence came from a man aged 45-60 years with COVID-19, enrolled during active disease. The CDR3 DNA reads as TGTGCCAGCTCACCCGGACACCAGAACTATGGCTACACCTTC. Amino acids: CASSPGHQNYGYTF.